This entry lists 14 T cell receptor beta chains sequenced from one sample in a study of blood T cell repertoires in COVID-19. Clones were read by immunoSEQ multiplex PCR, and TCRdb kept only the in-frame ones, dropping some. The table shows 55,000 or so clones, with about nine tenths occurring only once. The material sequenced was peripheral blood. Receptors were obtained from a middle-aged man with COVID-19, enrolled during active disease.

This chain joins TRBV28 and TRBJ1-5; D may be TRBD1 (5 bases). The ends were cut back, 4 bases at V and 0 bases at J, with 7 bases in the middle. CDR1 and CDR2 from the germline V gene are MDHEN and SYDVKM. CDR3 length: 14 amino acids. The CDR3: CASSSGHSNQPQHF. The DNA for the CDR3 is TGTGCCAGCAGTTCCGGACATAGCAATCAGCCCCAGCATTTT.

The V call is TRBV24-1, the J call TRBJ1-4; D might be TRBD1 (5 bases). This CDR3 spans 15 amino acids. The ends were cut back, 9 bases at V and 7 bases at J, with 20 bases in the middle. Germline CDR1 is KGHDR and CDR2 is SFDVKD. The CDR3 region has the DNA TGTGCCACCGGGACTTTGCAGGGTGTAGGTGAAAAACTGTTTTTT. Translation: CATGTLQGVGEKLFF.

The chain employs TRBV3-1 (or the pseudogene TRBV3-2) and TRBJ1-1; TRBD1 agrees at 7 bases. The V segment lost 3 bases and the J segment 11 bases; nucleotides outside the gene matches: 12. The CDR3 consists of 14 residues. Germline V gene data show CDR1 as LGHDT and CDR2 as YNNKEL (reference sequence). The CDR3 region is CASSHSRTGSFAFF. CDR3 bases: TGTGCCAGCAGCCACTCCCGGACAGGAAGCTTTGCTTTCTTT.

This chain joins TRBV2 and TRBJ1-4; 7 bases agree with TRBD1. Germline V gene data show CDR1 as SNHLY and CDR2 as FYNNEI. There are 16 residues in the CDR3. V gave up 3 bases and J gave up 2 bases; unmatched junction bases: 6. CDR3 in DNA: TGTGCCAGCAGTGAGGGGACAGTGTACACTAATGAAAAACTGTTTTTT. It specifies CASSEGTVYTNEKLFF.

The rearrangement links TRBV10-2 to TRBJ2-5, with 11 bases identical to TRBD2. The germline V gene has CDR1 WSHSY and CDR2 SAAADI. The CDR3 loop spans 15 amino acids. The V gene end was trimmed by 6 bases and the J gene end by 2 bases; junction bases not matched to a gene: 5. CDR3 DNA: TGCGCCAGCAGCACCTCTAGCGGGGGGCAAGAGACCCAGTACTTC. Protein: CASSTSSGGQETQYF.

This clone was picked up one time. This chain connects TRBV19 to TRBJ1-6; D unclear. The CDR3 has 16 amino acids. Trimming removed 5 bases at V and 8 bases at J, with 19 bases between. Germline V gene sequence: CDR1 LNHDA, CDR2 SQIVND (reference sequence). The CDR3 nucleotides are TGTGCCAGTAGTTCCGGCCAGTGGGCGCGAGATTCACCCCTCCACTTT. Its protein product is CASSSGQWARDSPLHF.

This chain uses TRBV29-1 with TRBJ2-7, with TRBD2 as a possible D gene (6 bases). The V end was cut by 4 bases, the J end by 4 bases, with 8 bases between. The length of the CDR3 is 11 residues. Per the germline V gene, CDR1 is SQVTM and CDR2 is ANQGSEA. The CDR3 region is CSVVGSYEQYF. CDR3 nucleotides: TGCAGCGTTGTCGGGAGTTACGAGCAGTACTTC.

The chain uses TRBV10-1 and TRBJ1-4, with D perhaps matching TRBD1 (5 bases). Germline loops: CDR1 WNHNN, CDR2 SYGVQD (reference sequence). CDR3 length: 17 residues. V gave up 2 bases and J gave up 8 bases, with 21 bases separating them. DNA of the CDR3: TGCGCCAGCAGTGAGGTGTGTTGGTGCAGGGTAAAAGAAAAACTGTTTTTT. Encoded protein: CASSEVCWCRVKEKLFF.

V is TRBV27 and J is TRBJ1-2, with 8 bases lining up with TRBD1. CDR1 and CDR2 (germline): MNHEY, SMNVEV (reference sequence). This CDR3 has 13 residues. V shed 5 bases and J 8 bases; nucleotides not matched to a gene: 7. The CDR3 DNA follows: TGTGCCAGCAGTAATACGTGGACAGGGGGCTACACCTTC. This sequence encodes CASSNTWTGGYTF.

The chain recombines TRBV28 with TRBJ1-3, with D hard to call. The CDR3 extends over 15 amino acids. Germline V gives CDR1 MDHEN, CDR2 SYDVKM. Trimming left V 7 bases short and J 1 base short, with 14 bases between. CDR3 in amino acids: CASTHAAGSGNTIYF. As DNA, the CDR3 is TGTGCCAGCACCCACGCCGCGGGGTCTGGAAACACCATATATTTT.

A single count supports this clone. The junction departs from germline at one end; a sequencing error may be responsible. The chain recombines TRBV12-3 or TRBV12-4 with TRBJ1-1; TRBD1 matches at 8 bases. The CDR3 has 12 residues. The CDR3 coding sequence is TGTGCCAGCAGCCAGGACAGGGCTGGGGTTATCTTT. It translates to CASSQDRAGVIF.

The V call is TRBV5-4, the J call TRBJ2-5; tentative D call: TRBD1 (6 bases). V lost 4 bases, J lost 3 bases, and 13 bases lay in between. The CDR3 has 14 amino acids. CDR1 and CDR2 from the germline V gene are SGHNT and YYREEE (reference sequence). The CDR3 nucleotides read TGTGCCAGCAGCCTGACAGGTACCGAAGAGACCCAGTACTTC. It codes for CASSLTGTEETQYF.

The chain uses TRBV28 and TRBJ1-1; a weak D match, TRBD1 (5 bases). CDR3 size: 14 residues. In germline, CDR1 is MDHEN, CDR2 SYDVKM. Trimming stripped 5 bases from V and 3 bases from J, with 13 bases between. The CDR3 sequence: CASSGGSLDTEAFF. As DNA, the CDR3 is TGTGCCAGCAGTGGGGGGAGTCTGGACACTGAAGCTTTCTTT. The variable domain in full, with the rest retrieved from reference TRBV28 and TRBJ1-1, is DVKVTQSSRYLVKRTGEKVFLECVQDMDHENMFWYRQDPGLGLRLIYFSYDVKMKEKGDIPEGYSVSREKKERFSLILESASTNQTSMYLCASSGGSLDTEAFFGQGTRLTVV.

The genes are TRBV6-5 and TRBJ2-4; TRBD1 aligns across 8 bases. Germline V gene sequence: CDR1 MNHEY, CDR2 SVGAGI. CDR3 length: 13 residues. After removal of 8 bases from V and 4 bases from J, the junction contained 4 bases not matched to a gene. The CDR3 region has the DNA TGTGCCAGCGGGTGGGACAGGAAAAACATTCAGTACTTC. It codes for CASGWDRKNIQYF.